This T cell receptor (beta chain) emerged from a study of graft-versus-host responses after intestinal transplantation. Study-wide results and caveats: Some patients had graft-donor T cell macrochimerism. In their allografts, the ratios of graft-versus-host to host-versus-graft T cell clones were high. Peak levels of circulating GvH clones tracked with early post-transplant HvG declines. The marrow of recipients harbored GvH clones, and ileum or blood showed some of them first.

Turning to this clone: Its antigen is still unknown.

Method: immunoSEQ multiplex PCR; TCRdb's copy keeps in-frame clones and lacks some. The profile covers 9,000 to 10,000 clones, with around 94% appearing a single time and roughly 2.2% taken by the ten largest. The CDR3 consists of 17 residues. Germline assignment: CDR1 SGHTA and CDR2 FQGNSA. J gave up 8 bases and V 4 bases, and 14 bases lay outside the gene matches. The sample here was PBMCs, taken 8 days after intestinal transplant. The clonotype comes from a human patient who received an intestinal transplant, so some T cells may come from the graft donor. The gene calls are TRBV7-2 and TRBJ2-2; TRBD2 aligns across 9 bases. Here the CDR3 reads CASSYATGLAGAGELFF. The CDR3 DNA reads TGTGCCAGCAGCTACGCAACAGGCTTAGCGGGAGCGGGGGAGCTGTTTTTT. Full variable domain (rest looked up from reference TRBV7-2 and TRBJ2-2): GAGVSQSPSNKVTEKGKDVELRCDPISGHTALYWYRQSLGQGLEFLIYFQGNSAPDKSGLPSDRFSAERTGGSVSTLTIQRTQQEDSAVYLCASSYATGLAGAGELFFGEGSRLTVL.